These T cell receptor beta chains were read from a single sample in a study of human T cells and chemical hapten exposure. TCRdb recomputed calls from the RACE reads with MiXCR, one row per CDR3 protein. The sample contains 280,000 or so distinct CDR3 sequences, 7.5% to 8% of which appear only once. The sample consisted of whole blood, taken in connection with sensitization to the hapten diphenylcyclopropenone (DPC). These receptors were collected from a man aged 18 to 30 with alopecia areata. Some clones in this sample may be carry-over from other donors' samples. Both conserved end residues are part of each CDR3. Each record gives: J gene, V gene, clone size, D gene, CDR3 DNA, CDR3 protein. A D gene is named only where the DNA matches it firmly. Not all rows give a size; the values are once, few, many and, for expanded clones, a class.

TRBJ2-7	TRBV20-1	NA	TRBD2	TGCAGTGCTCATCATTCATCGGGGGGCTACGAGCAGTACTTC	CSAHHSSGGYEQYF
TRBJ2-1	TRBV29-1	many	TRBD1	TGCAGCACGTTGACAGGGGGCATCAACAATGAGCAGTTCTTC	CSTLTGGINNEQFF
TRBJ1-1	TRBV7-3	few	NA	TGTGCCAGCAGCGTAGTCCCGGGATCCACTGAAGCTTTCTTT	CASSVVPGSTEAFF
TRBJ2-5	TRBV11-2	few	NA	TGTGCCAGCAGCTCTGTGAGGCTTGAGACCCAGTACTTC	CASSSVRLETQYF
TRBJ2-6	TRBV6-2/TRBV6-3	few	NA	TGTGCCAGCAAGATCAGCTCTGAAGGGGCCAACGTCCTGACTTTC	CASKISSEGANVLTF
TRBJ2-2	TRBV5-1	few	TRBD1	TGCGCCAGCAGCTTGACCAGGACAGGCATTAAGAACACCGGGGAGCTGTTTTTT	CASSLTRTGIKNTGELFF
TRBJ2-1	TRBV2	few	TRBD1	TGTGCCAGCAGCCCGGACAGGGGGCCCTACAATGAGCAGTTCTTC	CASSPDRGPYNEQFF
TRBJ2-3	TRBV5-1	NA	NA	TGCGCCAGCAGCTCCCCGGAGGTTACAGATACGCAGTATTTT	CASSSPEVTDTQYF
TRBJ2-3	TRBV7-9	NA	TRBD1	TGTGCCAGCAGCCCGCCCAGGGGGACAGATACGCAGTATTTT	CASSPPRGTDTQYF
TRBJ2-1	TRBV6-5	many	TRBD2	TGTGCCAGCAGCCGCCTAGCGGGGACTGGCAATGAGCAGTTCTTC	CASSRLAGTGNEQFF
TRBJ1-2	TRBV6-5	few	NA	TGTGCCAGCAGTTACAGGGGAGTTGGCTACACCTTC	CASSYRGVGYTF
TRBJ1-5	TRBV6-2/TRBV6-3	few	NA	TGTGCCAGCAGTTCCTCGCTTGGGACGTTAATGGACAATCAGCCCCAGCATTTT	CASSSSLGTLMDNQPQHF
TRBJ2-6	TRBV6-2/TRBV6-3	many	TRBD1	TGTGCCAGCAAGGACAGGGCCTTATCCTTCTCTGGGGCCAACGTCCTGACTTTC	CASKDRALSFSGANVLTF
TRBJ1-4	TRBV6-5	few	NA	TGTGCCAGCAGTTCTACCTCACTGGGGGGTAATGAAAAACTGTTTTTT	CASSSTSLGGNEKLFF
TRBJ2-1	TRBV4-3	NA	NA	TGCGCCAGCAGCCAAGGACTCGACTACAATGAGCAGTTCTTC	CASSQGLDYNEQFF
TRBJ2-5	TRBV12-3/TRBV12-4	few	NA	TGTGCCAGCAGTTTAGCGCGTTCTGGGAAGGGTACAATGAAGACCCAGTACTTC	CASSLARSGKGTMKTQYF